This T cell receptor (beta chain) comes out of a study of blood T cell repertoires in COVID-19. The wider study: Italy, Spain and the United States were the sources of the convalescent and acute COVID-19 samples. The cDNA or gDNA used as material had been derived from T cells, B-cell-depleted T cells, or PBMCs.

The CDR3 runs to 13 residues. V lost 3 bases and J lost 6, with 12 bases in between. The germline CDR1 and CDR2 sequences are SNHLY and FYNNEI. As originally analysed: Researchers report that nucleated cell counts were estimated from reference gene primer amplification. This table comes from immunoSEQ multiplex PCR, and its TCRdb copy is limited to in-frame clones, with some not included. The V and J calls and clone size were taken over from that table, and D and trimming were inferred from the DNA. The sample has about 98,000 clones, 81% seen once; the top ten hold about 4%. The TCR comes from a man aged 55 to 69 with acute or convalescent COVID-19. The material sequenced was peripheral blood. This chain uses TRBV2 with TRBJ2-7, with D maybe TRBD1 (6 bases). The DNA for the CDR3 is TGTGCCAGCAGTGACGACAGGATGGGCGAGCAGTACGTC. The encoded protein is CASSDDRMGEQYV.